A single sample is the source of the 30 T cell receptor beta chains below, sequenced in a study of T cells in Graves' hyperthyroidism and ophthalmopathy. Amplification targeted TCR beta CDR3 regions from RNA transcripts. Using the HTBI primer set, a first-round RT-PCR was run on the TCR CDR3. TCRdb reprocessed the multiplex PCR reads with MiXCR, giving one entry per CDR3 protein. The sample contains a few hundred thousand distinct CDR3 sequences, about 14% of which appear only once. Sequencing was carried out using blood. These TCRs come from a woman aged 25 to 39 with Graves' ophthalmopathy.

Of note for this clonotype: A much larger clonotype is one base distant, so this may be a read error. The gene calls are TRBV11-2 and TRBJ1-2, with TRBD1 matching over 8 bases. Germline V gene sequence: CDR1 SGHAT, CDR2 FQNNGV. After removal of 7 bases from V and 6 bases from J, the junction contained 7 bases not matched to a gene. The CDR3 is 13 amino acids. The CDR3, as DNA: TGTGCCAGCATCCGCAGGGGGCGTGATGGCTACACCTTC. It translates to CASIRRGRDGYTF.

V and J are TRBV6-5 and TRBJ2-5; D is uncertain. Between the trimmed V and J ends, which lost 4 bases and 0 bases, there was a span of 12 bases. This CDR3 is built from 15 residues. Per germline, CDR1 MNHEY and CDR2 SVGAGI. The CDR3 sequence is CASSSENRYQETQYF. In nucleotides, the CDR3 is TGTGCCAGCAGTTCCGAGAATCGGTACCAAGAGACCCAGTACTTC.

A word on this clonotype: A clone one base away is much larger, so this may be a read error. The rearrangement joins TRBV20-1 to TRBJ2-1; 8 nucleotides align to TRBD1. The trim removed 6 bases at V and 6 bases at J, leaving 7 bases unmatched. This CDR3 is 13 amino acids long. Germline V gives CDR1 DFQATT, CDR2 SNEGSKA (reference sequence). The CDR3 spells CSALQDRANEQFF. The DNA of the CDR3 is TGCAGTGCCCTCCAGGACAGGGCCAATGAGCAGTTCTTC.

The V and J genes are TRBV20-1 and TRBJ2-2; TRBD2 agrees at 9 bases. From germline, CDR1 is DFQATT and CDR2 SNEGSKA (reference sequence). The CDR3 contains 16 residues. The V gene end was trimmed by 3 bases and the J gene end by 5 bases; junction bases not matched to a gene: 10. This chain's CDR3 is CSASDAGGPRTGELFF. The CDR3 DNA reads as TGCAGTGCTAGCGACGCGGGGGGGCCGAGGACCGGGGAGCTGTTTTTT.

This clonotype was counted at least ten times. The chain combines TRBV7-2 with TRBJ1-6; D is possibly TRBD1 (5 bases). V was pared by 5 bases and J by 5 bases, with 16 bases between. Germline loops: CDR1 SGHTA, CDR2 FQGNSA. This CDR3 contains 16 residues. CDR3 in DNA: TGTGCCAGCAGCCAAAACCCGGGACCGGATAATTCACCCCTCCACTTT. This codes for CASSQNPGPDNSPLHF.

This clonotype has a count of ten or more. This chain links TRBV11-2 with TRBJ2-1; D is possibly TRBD1 or TRBD2 (6 bases each). Germline V gene lookup returns CDR1 SGHAT and CDR2 FQNNGV. The CDR3 has 16 amino acids. Between the trimmed V and J ends, which lost 8 bases and 2 bases, there was a span of 19 bases. CDR3: CASRTWGATPYNEQFF. DNA for the CDR3: TGTGCCAGCCGCACCTGGGGGGCGACACCCTACAATGAGCAGTTCTTC.

This clonotype was picked up many times. V and J are TRBV28 and TRBJ2-3; D perhaps matches TRBD2 (6 bases). Germline V gene sequence: CDR1 MDHEN, CDR2 SYDVKM. This CDR3 contains 12 residues. V was cut by 4 bases and J by 4 bases, with 6 bases left in between. The CDR3 sequence is CASSWGADTQYF. In DNA form, the CDR3 reads TGTGCCAGCAGTTGGGGGGCAGATACGCAGTATTTT.

The chain is built from TRBV9 and TRBJ2-2, with D possibly TRBD1 on 6 matching bases. The CDR3 totals 15 residues. Deletions cut 0 bases from V and 6 bases from J, with 12 bases between. Germline values: CDR1 SGDLS, CDR2 YYNGEE. CDR3 loop: CASSVDGTPSGELFF. The CDR3 DNA reads TGTGCCAGCAGCGTAGATGGGACACCCTCCGGGGAGCTGTTTTTT.

V is TRBV6-1 and J is TRBJ2-2; D is unclear. Per the germline V gene, CDR1 is MNHNS and CDR2 is SASEGT. The CDR3 contains 15 residues. With 5 bases removed from V and 0 bases from J, the gap between germline ends came to 10 bases. CDR3 nucleotide sequence: TGTGCCAGCAGTTCAGGAGAACCGAACACCGGGGAGCTGTTTTTT. It yields the protein CASSSGEPNTGELFF.

This clonotype has ten or more counts. The chain employs TRBV28 and TRBJ1-2, with D maybe TRBD1 (5 bases). The germline V gene has CDR1 MDHEN and CDR2 SYDVKM. This CDR3 spans 15 amino acids. Trimming shortened V by 3 bases and J by 5 bases, and 16 bases separated the two germline ends. Written as DNA, the CDR3 is TGTGCCAGCAGTTTGATGGCAGGGAAGAATTATGGCTACACCTTC. The encoded protein is CASSLMAGKNYGYTF.

This clonotype was counted ten times or more. V is TRBV12-3 or TRBV12-4 and J is TRBJ2-2; 7 bases are shared with TRBD2. There are 19 residues in the CDR3. V dropped 3 bases and J dropped 6; count of bases not matched to a gene: 19. The CDR3 loop is CASSFMWVPAGVEAGELFF. CDR3 DNA sequence: TGTGCCAGCAGTTTTATGTGGGTTCCGGCGGGGGTAGAAGCCGGGGAGCTGTTTTTT.

The genes are TRBV7-3 and TRBJ1-4; a weak D match, TRBD1 (5 bases). CDR1 and CDR2 (germline): SGHTA, FQGTGA. The CDR3 runs to 14 residues. The ends were cut back, 4 bases at V and 8 bases at J, with 14 bases in the middle. CDR3 amino acids: CASSSTMGGEKLFF. For the CDR3, the DNA is TGTGCCAGCAGCTCGACGATGGGGGGAGAAAAACTGTTTTTT.

This clonotype was counted between two and nine times. The chain combines TRBV7-2 with TRBJ1-4; the D gene is possibly TRBD1 (6 bases). Looked up from germline, CDR1 is SGHTA and CDR2 is FQGNSA. V gave up 1 base and J gave up 2 bases, with 17 bases separating them. This CDR3 has 18 residues. The CDR3 DNA reads as TGTGCCAGCAGCTTAGTTGGGCCAGGGGAAGGTACTAATGAAAAACTGTTTTTT. This gives the protein CASSLVGPGEGTNEKLFF.

This chain uses TRBV5-1 with TRBJ1-6, with D possibly TRBD1 on 5 matching bases. Germline V gives CDR1 SGHRS, CDR2 YFSETQ. The length of the CDR3 is 14 residues. V was clipped by 6 bases and J by 13 bases, with 20 bases between them. The CDR3 coding sequence is TGCGCCAGCAACAAGAACCCGGGGGTGTGGCCCCTCCACTTT. Its protein is CASNKNPGVWPLHF.

This clonotype was detected only a few times. V usage is TRBV19 and J usage is TRBJ2-3, with 15 bases that match TRBD2. The CDR3 is made up of 18 amino acids. Trimming took 6 bases from V and 0 from J; bases not matched to a gene: 7. The germline CDR1 and CDR2 sequences are LNHDA and SQIVND (reference sequence). The CDR3 is CASSRRTSGGGSTDTQYF. Here the CDR3 DNA reads TGTGCCAGTAGCAGAAGGACTAGCGGGGGGGGAAGCACAGATACGCAGTATTTT.

This clonotype has a count of ten or more. This chain links TRBV9 with TRBJ1-2; D is undetermined. V was cut by 2 bases and J by 4 bases, with 9 bases left in between. This CDR3 has 13 amino acids. Per germline, CDR1 SGDLS and CDR2 YYNGEE. The CDR3 here is CASSVEGFYGYTF. The CDR3, as DNA: TGTGCCAGCAGCGTTGAGGGATTCTATGGCTACACCTTC.

This clonotype was counted at least ten times. This rearrangement joins TRBV20-1 to TRBJ2-7; D may correspond to TRBD1 or TRBD2 (5 bases each). V dropped 6 bases and J dropped 4 bases, with 19 bases sitting between them. Germline V gene data show CDR1 as DFQATT and CDR2 as SNEGSKA (reference sequence). CDR3 length equals 14 residues. CDR3 region: CSAERGSLVYEQYF. In DNA form, the CDR3 reads TGCAGTGCAGAGAGGGGTTCTCTGGTTTACGAGCAGTACTTC.

This clonotype showed up many times. The chain links TRBV14 to TRBJ2-5, with TRBD1 identical over 10 bases. This CDR3 is built from 15 residues. V was pared by 4 bases and J by 5 bases, with 7 bases of the junction left unmatched. CDR1 and CDR2 (germline): SGHDN, FVKESK. The CDR3 region is CASSPRQGAWETQYF. DNA of the CDR3: TGTGCCAGCAGCCCTCGACAGGGGGCTTGGGAGACCCAGTACTTC. Based on the CDR3 plus reference TRBV14 and TRBJ2-5, the full variable domain is EAGVTQFPSHSVIEKGQTVTLRCDPISGHDNLYWYRRVMGKEIKFLLHFVKESKQDESGMPNNRFLAERTGGTYSTLKVQPAELEDSGVYFCASSPRQGAWETQYFGPGTRLLVL.

The chain is built from TRBV29-1 and TRBJ1-1; 10 bases agree with TRBD1. V lost 0 bases, J lost 7 bases, and 2 bases stayed unmatched. Germline V gene sequence: CDR1 SQVTM, CDR2 ANQGSEA. CDR3 length: 13 amino acids. The CDR3 here is CSVEEGQGDEAFF. CDR3 nucleotides: TGCAGCGTTGAAGAAGGACAGGGGGATGAAGCTTTCTTT.

This clonotype was counted ten times or more. This chain joins TRBV7-8 and TRBJ2-7; D gene uncertain. The germline V gene has CDR1 SGHVS and CDR2 FQNEAQ. V was clipped by 0 bases and J by 2 bases, with 8 bases between them. The CDR3 spans 14 residues. This CDR3 is CASSLAYGPYEQYF. As DNA, the CDR3 is TGTGCCAGCAGCTTAGCTTACGGCCCCTACGAGCAGTACTTC.

The chain combines TRBV20-1 with TRBJ2-1; no reliable D call. Germline assignment: CDR1 DFQATT and CDR2 SNEGSKA (reference sequence). V lost 6 bases and J lost 3, with 12 bases in between. The CDR3 extends over 13 amino acids. The CDR3 loop reads CSAHGTNYNEQFF. CDR3 coding DNA: TGCAGTGCCCACGGAACTAACTACAATGAGCAGTTCTTC.

Points on this clonotype: A single base separates this from a much larger clone, so it may be a read error. The chain recombines TRBV6-1 with TRBJ1-1; D is uncertain. V lost 6 bases and J lost 1, with 9 bases in between. Germline CDR1 and CDR2: MNHNS and SASEGT. The CDR3 contains 13 residues. The CDR3 is CASRRPKNTEAFF. The CDR3 region has the DNA TGTGCCAGCAGAAGACCGAAGAACACTGAAGCTTTCTTT.

The rearrangement uses TRBV27 and TRBJ1-4; the D is unclear. This CDR3 region has 11 residues. With 6 bases removed from V and 10 bases from J, the gap between germline ends came to 9 bases. Germline V lookup: CDR1 MNHEY, CDR2 SMNVEV (reference sequence). The CDR3 DNA reads TGTGCCAGCAGGTCCGGGAGAAAACTGTTTTTT. Translated: CASRSGRKLFF.

The sample holds many counts of this clonotype. The gene calls are TRBV30 and TRBJ1-6; tentatively, D is TRBD1 (6 bases). Trimming stripped 1 base from V and 7 bases from J, with 20 bases between. Per the germline V gene, CDR1 is GTSNPN and CDR2 is SVGIG (reference sequence). The CDR3 contains 17 residues. The CDR3 nucleotides are TGTGCCTGGAGTGGAACCCGGACAGCAACTGGCAATTCACCCCTCCACTTT. Its protein is CAWSGTRTATGNSPLHF.

This clonotype has only a few counts. V usage is TRBV15 and J usage is TRBJ1-4; unclear D gene. CDR1 and CDR2 from the germline V gene are LNHNV and YYDKDF (reference sequence). Trimming stripped 3 bases from V and 3 bases from J, with 14 bases between. The CDR3 runs 16 residues. CDR3 residues: CATSRDHFRANEKLFF. The DNA of the CDR3 is TGTGCCACCAGCAGGGACCACTTCCGGGCTAATGAAAAACTGTTTTTT.

This clonotype was detected ten times or more. This chain links TRBV2 with TRBJ2-7; no firm D call. The CDR3 loop spans 12 amino acids. CDR1 and CDR2 from the germline V gene are SNHLY and FYNNEI. V was trimmed by 3 bases and J by 4 bases, leaving 7 bases between them. CDR3 sequence (DNA): TGTGCCAGCAGTGATAAGTTTTACGAGCAGTACTTC. Its translation is CASSDKFYEQYF.

This clonotype was recorded a few times. J is TRBJ2-1 and V is TRBV28, with D perhaps TRBD2 (5 bases). V was shortened by 7 bases and J by 3 bases, with 19 bases between the two germline ends. This CDR3 spans 16 amino acids. In germline, CDR1 is MDHEN, CDR2 SYDVKM. The CDR3, as DNA: TGTGCCAGCAATACTCTACGGGATGCCTACTACAATGAGCAGTTCTTC. Translating gives CASNTLRDAYYNEQFF.

This clonotype was found many times. This chain links TRBV12-3 or TRBV12-4 with TRBJ1-1; no definite D call. The CDR3 runs to 12 residues. The V end lost 6 bases, the J end lost 6 bases, and 11 bases lay between the germline ends. This CDR3 is CASSLGAPEAFF. The CDR3 nucleotides are TGTGCCAGCAGCCTTGGAGCTCCTGAAGCTTTCTTT.

This clonotype has at least ten counts. V usage is TRBV11-3 and J usage is TRBJ2-7; 7 bases align to TRBD2. The CDR3 sequence is 14 residues long. With V trimmed by 6 bases and J by 7 bases, 12 bases remained unmatched. Germline CDR1 and CDR2: SGHNT and YENEEA. This CDR3 reads CASRERGVEEEQYF. CDR3 DNA sequence: TGTGCCAGCAGAGAGCGGGGAGTAGAGGAAGAGCAGTACTTC.

The V and J genes are TRBV19 and TRBJ1-6; D ambiguous. The CDR3 runs 12 residues. V dropped 10 bases and J dropped 6 bases, with 10 bases sitting between them. Per the germline V gene, CDR1 is LNHDA and CDR2 is SQIVND (reference sequence). The DNA of the CDR3 is TGTGCCACGCAGGACCCTAATTCACCCCTCCACTTT. It codes for CATQDPNSPLHF.